This T cell receptor beta chain was captured by sequencing in a study of shared clonotypes between healthy human individuals. Measured with immunoSEQ multiplex PCR; TCRdb has only the in-frame clones, and not every one. Of about 1,500,000 clones in the sample, roughly 96% were seen once. The V end lost 5 bases, the J end lost 5 bases, and 11 bases lay between the germline ends. This CDR3 has 13 residues. CDR1 and CDR2 (germline): SGHTA, FQGNSA. J is TRBJ2-3 and V is TRBV7-2; no definite D call. Sequenced sample: naive CD4+ T cells sorted from blood. Subset of the sample: CD45RA+ positively selected. This clonotype originated in a man younger than 45 in good health. CDR3 protein: CASSPLKKDTQYF. As DNA, the CDR3 is TGTGCCAGCAGCCCACTCAAAAAAGATACGCAGTATTTT.